The 30 T cell receptor beta chains listed next were all sequenced from one sample in a study of T cells in Graves' hyperthyroidism and ophthalmopathy. The CDR3 regions of TCR beta were amplified from RNA transcripts. The primer set for the first-round RT-PCR of the TCR CDR3 was HTBI. From the multiplex PCR reads, TCRdb called clonotypes with MiXCR, one entry per CDR3 protein. The sample lists roughly 700,000 distinct CDR3 sequences, roughly a sixth occurring once. The sequencing sample was made of blood. The receptors stem from a man aged 45-65 years with Graves' hyperthyroidism.

This chain joins TRBV6-9 and TRBJ2-3, with 8 bases identical to TRBD1. The CDR3 contains 16 residues. The ends lost 3 bases at V and 5 bases at J; junction bases unmatched: 10. Germline CDR1 MNHGY, CDR2 SVAAGI. CDR3 amino acids: CASSYRGSGGEDTQYF. CDR3 sequence (DNA): TGTGCCAGCAGTTACCGGGGGTCAGGGGGCGAAGATACGCAGTATTTT.

This clonotype was recorded many times. The CDR3 is CASTYRGANVLTF. CDR3 coding DNA: TGTGCCAGCACCTATAGGGGGGCCAACGTCCTGACTTTC. The rearrangement links TRBV28 to TRBJ2-6; D ambiguous. This CDR3 spans 13 amino acids. CDR1 and CDR2 (germline): MDHEN, SYDVKM. Trimming left V 7 bases short and J 4 bases short, with 8 bases between.

Concerning this clonotype: The junction departs from the called germline gene at one end, perhaps through a read error. The V and J genes are TRBV9 and TRBJ2-1, with D unclear. CDR1 and CDR2 from the germline V gene are SGDLS and YYNGEE. The CDR3 is 13 amino acids. The CDR3 DNA reads as TGTGCCAGCAGAAGGACGGGTTACAATGAGCAGCTCTTC. Protein sequence: CASRRTGYNEQLF.

This clonotype has a handful of counts. V usage is TRBV27 and J usage is TRBJ1-6; D unclear. The CDR3 has 14 residues. Per the germline V gene, CDR1 is MNHEY and CDR2 is SMNVEV (reference sequence). V shed 0 bases and J shed 6 bases, with 6 bases lying between them. The CDR3 loop reads CASSLSNSNSPLHF. Written as DNA, the CDR3 is TGTGCCAGCAGTTTATCCAACAGTAATTCACCCCTCCACTTT.

This rearrangement joins TRBV29-1 to TRBJ2-7; D unresolved. The CDR3 contains 13 residues. The ends were cut back, 1 base at V and 3 bases at J, with 10 bases in the middle. Germline-derived CDR1 and CDR2 are SQVTM and ANQGSEA. The CDR3 loop reads CSVEVVGNYEQYF. In DNA, the CDR3 is TGCAGCGTTGAAGTGGTAGGTAACTACGAGCAGTACTTC.

V is TRBV27 and J is TRBJ1-2; no firm D call. Trimming took 0 bases from V and 7 from J, leaving 18 bases between them. Germline V CDR1 and CDR2: MNHEY, SMNVEV (reference sequence). CDR3 length equals 16 residues. CDR3 DNA: TGTGCCAGCAGTTTATCTCCGGAACTACCTCTTCGTGGCTACACCTTC. Translating it yields CASSLSPELPLRGYTF.

In this sample, this clonotype turned up many times. The gene calls are TRBV25-1 and TRBJ2-3, with D uncertain. V dropped 6 bases and J dropped 2 bases, with 12 bases sitting between them. The V gene's germline CDR1 is MGHDK and CDR2 SYGVNS. The CDR3 contains 14 residues. CDR3 loop: CASRGRLITDTQYF. The CDR3 DNA is TGTGCCAGCAGGGGTAGACTCATCACAGATACGCAGTATTTT.

V is TRBV28 and J is TRBJ2-3; TRBD1 matches at 8 bases. With 8 bases clipped from V and 3 bases from J, the junction kept 10 bases outside the gene matches. Per the germline V gene, CDR1 is MDHEN and CDR2 is SYDVKM. The CDR3 has 15 residues. CDR3 protein: CASQSQGAKTDTQYF. The CDR3 DNA sequence: TGTGCCAGCCAATCCCAGGGGGCTAAAACAGATACGCAGTATTTT.

The chain is built from TRBV6-2 or TRBV6-3 and TRBJ2-5, with D perhaps TRBD1 (5 bases). Germline CDR1 MNHEY, CDR2 SVGEGT. The V and J ends lost 4 bases and 0 bases respectively, with 12 bases between them. This CDR3 contains 15 residues. This chain's CDR3 is CASSLDPDNQETQYF. In DNA, the CDR3 is TGTGCCAGCAGTTTAGATCCGGACAACCAAGAGACCCAGTACTTC.

This clonotype showed up many times. The CDR3 nucleotides are TGTGCCAGCAGCTTAGATGCCGGCCAGGGGGGCTACACCTTC. Residues: CASSLDAGQGGYTF. J is TRBJ1-2 and V is TRBV7-2; D possibly corresponds to TRBD1 (6 bases). V shed 1 base and J shed 8 bases, with 14 bases lying between them. The CDR3 has 14 amino acids. Germline-derived CDR1 and CDR2 are SGHTA and FQGNSA.

This clonotype was seen repeatedly, ten times or more. CDR3 bases: TGTGCCAGCAGAGAAATGGGGCCCCAGCATTTT. Residues: CASREMGPQHF. The chain uses TRBV28 and TRBJ1-5; D remains unclear. Between the trimmed V and J ends, which lost 6 bases and 9 bases, there was a span of 9 bases. The CDR3 has 11 residues. The germline V gene has CDR1 MDHEN and CDR2 SYDVKM.

The sample holds a few counts of this clonotype. The rearrangement uses TRBV5-1 and TRBJ2-1, with 10 bases fitting TRBD2. This CDR3 region has 15 residues. J was trimmed by 8 bases and V by 3 bases; bases with no gene match: 8. Looked up from germline, CDR1 is SGHRS and CDR2 is YFSETQ. As DNA, the CDR3 is TGCGCCAGCAGCTCAATAGCGGGAGGAAGTGATGAGCAGTTCTTC. Translating gives CASSSIAGGSDEQFF.

The chain employs TRBV2 and TRBJ2-7, with D perhaps matching TRBD1 (5 bases). Trimming took off 8 bases at V and 5 bases at J, with 16 bases between the two ends. The CDR3 is made up of 13 amino acids. Germline CDR1 SNHLY, CDR2 FYNNEI. The CDR3 reads CASVGERGNEQYF. The CDR3 DNA is TGTGCCAGCGTCGGCGAAAGGGGCAACGAGCAGTACTTC.

This clonotype was detected ten times or more. CDR3 protein: CASSLIGRGNIQYF. The DNA of the CDR3 is TGTGCCAGCAGCTTAATCGGGAGGGGAAACATTCAGTACTTC. The chain links TRBV11-1 to TRBJ2-4; TRBD2 matches 8 bases. The trim removed 2 bases at V and 6 bases at J, leaving 3 bases unmatched. The CDR3 covers 14 residues. Germline assignment: CDR1 SGHAT and CDR2 FQDESV (reference sequence).

This clonotype was counted many times. This chain links TRBV12-3 or TRBV12-4 with TRBJ2-7; tentatively, D is TRBD1 or TRBD2 (5 bases each). V was clipped by 3 bases and J by 4 bases, with 19 bases between them. The CDR3 has 16 residues. In nucleotides, the CDR3 is TGTGCCAGCAGTTTTGGGACGGCTCGGGGTTGGTACGAGCAGTACTTC. It encodes CASSFGTARGWYEQYF.

This clonotype has ten or more counts. The rearrangement uses TRBV9 and TRBJ2-7, with 12 bases that match TRBD2. CDR3 size: 16 residues. J lost 0 bases, V lost 4 bases, and 5 bases had no gene match. CDR1 is SGDLS, CDR2 YYNGEE, per germline. The CDR3 region has the DNA TGTGCCAGCAGCCCCCAGACTAGCGGGAGCTCCTACGAGCAGTACTTC. It codes for CASSPQTSGSSYEQYF.

This chain uses TRBV28 with TRBJ2-7; possibly TRBD2 for D (7 bases). V lost 8 bases and J 3 bases, leaving 14 bases between the germline ends. Germline V CDR1 and CDR2: MDHEN, SYDVKM. The CDR3 runs 13 residues. The CDR3 nucleotides read TGTGCCAGCGGGGGGGGCGTCTTCTACGAGCAGTACTTC. This codes for CASGGGVFYEQYF.

The V gene is TRBV10-3, the J gene TRBJ1-1; 12 bases agree with TRBD1. The CDR3 is 15 amino acids. Unmatched junction bases numbered 11, after V lost 11 bases and J lost 4 bases. Looked up from germline, CDR1 is ENHRY and CDR2 is SYGVKD. The CDR3 spells CAAAGTGGSGTEAFF. The DNA for the CDR3 is TGTGCCGCGGCCGGGACAGGGGGCTCGGGCACTGAAGCTTTCTTT.

This clonotype was seen a handful of times. The J gene is TRBJ1-1, the V gene TRBV19, with D tentatively TRBD1 (5 bases). The V end was cut by 5 bases, the J end by 8 bases, with 15 bases between. The CDR3 runs 13 residues. The germline CDR1 and CDR2 sequences are LNHDA and SQIVND (reference sequence). In DNA form, the CDR3 reads TGTGCCAGTAGTTCAAACAACGGGGCCGAAGCTTTCTTT. It encodes CASSSNNGAEAFF.

Remarks on this clonotype: Just one base apart from a much larger clone, this may be a read error. The chain recombines TRBV7-9 with TRBJ2-1; 8 bases map to TRBD2. From germline, CDR1 is SEHNR and CDR2 FQNEAQ (reference sequence). J was trimmed by 9 bases and V by 4 bases; bases with no gene match: 8. This CDR3 has 14 residues. The CDR3 loop is CASSSWTSFSEQFF. The CDR3 DNA reads TGTGCCAGCAGCTCTTGGACTAGCTTCAGTGAGCAGTTCTTC.

This clonotype came up a few times. This chain uses TRBV3-1 with TRBJ2-7, with D perhaps matching TRBD2 (6 bases). The CDR3 is 16 amino acids. CDR1 is LGHDT and CDR2 is YNNKEL in the germline V gene (reference sequence). V was pared by 0 bases and J by 5 bases, with 17 bases between. In DNA form, the CDR3 reads TGTGCCAGCAGCCAAGATTGGGGGGAGGTCGTCCACGAGCAGTACTTC. Its protein product is CASSQDWGEVVHEQYF.

This clonotype occurred many times. The J gene is TRBJ1-2, the V gene TRBV11-2, with TRBD1 matching 9 bases. This CDR3 has 16 amino acids. Germline V gives CDR1 SGHAT, CDR2 FQNNGV. V gave up 4 bases and J gave up 4 bases; unmatched junction bases: 10. This chain's CDR3 is CASSSLAKTGGYGYTF. Written as DNA, the CDR3 is TGTGCCAGCAGCTCCCTCGCCAAGACAGGGGGCTATGGCTACACCTTC.

The chain recombines TRBV6-1 with TRBJ1-5; D might be TRBD1 (5 bases). The germline V and J ends were trimmed by 7 bases and 1 base, with 8 bases remaining between them. This CDR3 region has 13 residues. Germline V gene data show CDR1 as MNHNS and CDR2 as SASEGT. In DNA form, the CDR3 reads TGTGCCAGCACCAGGGCAAGCAATCAGCCCCAGCATTTT. It yields the protein CASTRASNQPQHF.

This clonotype has at least ten counts. The genes are TRBV28 and TRBJ2-7; D ambiguous. The CDR3 length is 15 residues. CDR1 and CDR2 from the germline V gene are MDHEN and SYDVKM. Trimming took 4 bases from V and 2 from J, leaving 15 bases between them. The DNA of the CDR3 is TGTGCCAGCAGTTCTTTCGTGGCCTCTACCTACGAGCAGTACTTC. This sequence encodes CASSSFVASTYEQYF.

This clonotype occurred many times. The chain carries TRBV9 and TRBJ2-3; TRBD2 agrees at 14 bases. The CDR3 contains 17 residues. Germline values: CDR1 SGDLS, CDR2 YYNGEE. After removal of 4 bases from V and 8 bases from J, the junction contained 12 bases not matched to a gene. The CDR3 spells CASSFRLAGGKHGTQYF. Written as DNA, the CDR3 is TGTGCCAGCAGCTTTCGACTAGCGGGAGGGAAACACGGTACGCAGTATTTT. Drawing the rest from reference TRBV9 and TRBJ2-3, the complete variable domain is DSGVTQTPKHLITATGQRVTLRCSPRSGDLSVYWYQQSLDQGLQFLIQYYNGEERAKGNILERFSAQQFPDLHSELNLSSLELGDSALYFCASSFRLAGGKHGTQYFGPGTRLTVL.

This clonotype was seen just once. The CDR3 here is CSARGGVAGGSSYEQYF. Here the CDR3 DNA reads TGCAGTGCTAGAGGGGGAGTAGCGGGAGGAAGCTCCTACGAGCAGTACTTC. The V gene is TRBV20-1, the J gene TRBJ2-7, with TRBD2 matching 10 bases. The germline CDR1 and CDR2 sequences are DFQATT and SNEGSKA (reference sequence). The CDR3 totals 17 residues. V shed 1 base, J shed 0 bases, and the junction held 9 bases outside the gene matches.

The chain joins TRBV28 to TRBJ1-3; tentatively, D is TRBD1 (6 bases). CDR3 length equals 15 residues. Trimming took 7 bases from V and 8 from J, leaving 21 bases between them. CDR1 and CDR2 (germline): MDHEN, SYDVKM. CDR3 residues: CASTSPQGRGHTIYF. CDR3 bases: TGTGCCAGCACCTCCCCTCAGGGGAGAGGACACACCATATATTTT.

This clonotype appeared once. V is TRBV9 and J is TRBJ2-7; D might be TRBD2 (5 bases). Germline V gene data show CDR1 as SGDLS and CDR2 as YYNGEE. Trimming took off 3 bases at V and 3 bases at J, with 10 bases between the two ends. The CDR3 length is 13 residues. The CDR3 region has the DNA TGTGCCAGCAGCGCAGGACGGGGCTACGAGCAGTACTTC. Translation gives CASSAGRGYEQYF.

V is TRBV5-1 and J is TRBJ2-7; D could derive from TRBD1 or TRBD2 (5 bases each). The CDR3 has 15 amino acids. The V gene lost 4 bases and the J gene lost 5 bases, with 19 bases spanning the gap. Germline lookup yields CDR1 SGHRS and CDR2 YFSETQ. CDR3 in DNA: TGCGCCAGCAGCCGCCTACAGCTGGGGGACCACGAGCAGTACTTC. Amino acid sequence: CASSRLQLGDHEQYF.

This clonotype has more than one count but fewer than ten. The genes are TRBV20-1 and TRBJ2-1, with D hard to call. The CDR3 length is 12 residues. Trimming took off 1 base at V and 6 bases at J, with 7 bases between the two ends. Germline loops: CDR1 DFQATT, CDR2 SNEGSKA (reference sequence). CDR3 in DNA: TGCAGTGCTAGAGCCATGAGCAATGAGCAGTTCTTC. It codes for CSARAMSNEQFF.